These 14 T cell receptor beta chains were sequenced from one sample in a study of cytomegalovirus exposure and HLA in healthy donors. Vbeta (60) and Jbeta (13) primers were used in the PCR. Data came from immunoSEQ multiplex PCR; TCRdb stores just in-frame clones and leaves some out. This sample contains about 99,000 clones. The sequenced sample consisted of PBMCs. Receptors originate from a man aged 40-50 years in good health and CMV-seronegative.

The CDR3 DNA reads TGCGCCAGCAGCTTGGGGCAGGGCCGGGGCTACACCTTC. Amino acid sequence: CASSLGQGRGYTF. This chain uses TRBV5-1 with TRBJ1-2; a possible D gene is TRBD1 (5 bases). V was cut by 0 bases and J by 8 bases, with 11 bases left in between. Germline values: CDR1 SGHRS, CDR2 YFSETQ. The length of the CDR3 is 13 residues.

The chain has TRBV6-6 and TRBJ1-2; D may be TRBD1 (5 bases). Trimming took 2 bases from V and 3 from J, leaving 13 bases between them. Germline assignment: CDR1 MNHNY and CDR2 SVGAGI (reference sequence). This CDR3 is 15 amino acids long. In DNA form, the CDR3 reads TGTGCCAGCAGTTACAGGGAGGGGAGGGACTATGGCTACACCTTC. As protein: CASSYREGRDYGYTF.

The V gene is TRBV10-3, the J gene TRBJ1-3; TRBD1 aligns across 10 bases. V lost 9 bases, J lost 3 bases, and 11 bases stayed unmatched. The CDR3 loop spans 16 amino acids. From germline, CDR1 is ENHRY and CDR2 SYGVKD. CDR3 sequence (DNA): TGTGCCATTGTTCCGGGGGACAGGGGTTTTGGAAACACCATATATTTT. Translation: CAIVPGDRGFGNTIYF.

J is TRBJ1-1 and V is TRBV6-5; possibly TRBD1 for D (5 bases). The length of the CDR3 is 13 residues. CDR1 and CDR2 (germline): MNHEY, SVGAGI. V was shortened by 2 bases and J by 11 bases, with 15 bases between the two germline ends. Written as DNA, the CDR3 is TGTGCCAGCAGTTACCGCAACTCAGGGAGGGCTTTCTTT. It codes for CASSYRNSGRAFF.

The chain carries TRBV5-4 and TRBJ2-3; D is unclear. The germline V gene has CDR1 SGHNT and CDR2 YYREEE (reference sequence). This CDR3 spans 15 amino acids. Trimming cost V 0 bases and J 0 bases, with 8 bases left between them. CDR3 sequence reads: CASSLDPSSTDTQYF. DNA for the CDR3: TGTGCCAGCAGCTTGGATCCTTCTAGCACAGATACGCAGTATTTT. Supplemented by reference TRBV5-4 and TRBJ2-3, the full variable domain reads ETGVTQSPTHLIKTRGQQVTLRCSSQSGHNTVSWYQQALGQGPQFIFQYYREEENGRGNFPPRFSGLQFPNYSSELNVNALELDDSALYLCASSLDPSSTDTQYFGPGTRLTVL.

This chain connects TRBV7-9 to TRBJ2-1; 7 nucleotides align to TRBD2. Germline V gene lookup returns CDR1 SEHNR and CDR2 FQNEAQ (reference sequence). The CDR3 totals 15 residues. The V and J ends lost 3 bases and 2 bases, in that order; junction bases with no gene match: 4. Here the CDR3 reads CASSFTSAPYNEQFF. The CDR3 coding sequence is TGTGCCAGCAGCTTCACTAGCGCTCCCTACAATGAGCAGTTCTTC.

The chain combines TRBV7-6 with TRBJ1-6; D not resolved. V lost 1 base to trimming and J lost 7 bases, with 8 bases between them. Germline CDR1 is SGHVS and CDR2 is FNYEAQ. The CDR3 has 14 residues. The CDR3 loop is CASSLEQLNSPLHF. CDR3 coding DNA: TGTGCCAGCAGCTTAGAACAACTAAATTCACCCCTCCACTTT.

The chain links TRBV4-1 to TRBJ1-2, with TRBD1 matching 11 bases. The CDR3 has 15 amino acids. The V gene end was trimmed by 1 base and the J gene end by 3 bases; junction bases not matched to a gene: 1. Per the germline V gene, CDR1 is MGHRA and CDR2 is YSYEKL. The CDR3 sequence: CASSQGTGGHYGYTF. As DNA, the CDR3 is TGCGCCAGCAGCCAAGGGACAGGGGGCCACTATGGCTACACCTTC.

The gene calls are TRBV2 and TRBJ1-2, with a possible D match to TRBD1 (5 bases). This CDR3 is 13 amino acids long. Trimming took 8 bases from V and 2 from J, leaving 12 bases between them. CDR1 is SNHLY and CDR2 is FYNNEI in the germline V gene. The CDR3: CASVKQENYGYTF. DNA for the CDR3: TGTGCCAGCGTAAAACAGGAAAACTATGGCTACACCTTC. The whole variable domain, filled in from reference TRBV2 and TRBJ1-2, reads EPEVTQTPSHQVTQMGQEVILRCVPISNHLYFYWYRQILGQKVEFLVSFYNNEISEKSEIFDDQFSVERPDGSNFTLKIRSTKLEDSAMYFCASVKQENYGYTFGSGTRLTVV.

The V and J genes are TRBV5-4 and TRBJ2-5; TRBD2 matches at 8 bases. V dropped 1 base and J dropped 4; count of bases not matched to a gene: 6. Germline V gene data show CDR1 as SGHNT and CDR2 as YYREEE (reference sequence). CDR3 length: 15 residues. CDR3 loop: CASSLSGGFTETQYF. The CDR3 DNA sequence: TGTGCCAGCAGCTTGAGCGGGGGCTTTACAGAGACCCAGTACTTC.

The rearrangement links TRBV30 to TRBJ1-2; no reliable D call. Germline loops: CDR1 GTSNPN, CDR2 SVGIG (reference sequence). This CDR3 comprises 13 residues. V lost 2 bases and J lost 4, with 11 bases in between. The CDR3 coding sequence is TGTGCCTGGAGTAGAGGGTTTTCCTATGGCTACACCTTC. Translating it yields CAWSRGFSYGYTF.

The V and J genes are TRBV10-1 and TRBJ2-1, with 9 bases identical to TRBD2. Unmatched junction bases numbered 8, after V lost 0 bases and J lost 8 bases. This CDR3 spans 16 amino acids. Germline CDR1 is WNHNN and CDR2 is SYGVQD (reference sequence). The CDR3 nucleotides are TGCGCCAGCAGTGAGTCTTCGGCGGGGGGGCCATATGAGCAGTTCTTC. Translated: CASSESSAGGPYEQFF.

The genes are TRBV27 and TRBJ2-1, with 9 bases identical to TRBD2. V lost 7 bases to trimming and J lost 5 bases; unmatched junction nucleotides: 6. The CDR3 sequence is 14 residues long. Germline V CDR1 and CDR2: MNHEY, SMNVEV (reference sequence). DNA of the CDR3: TGTGCCAGCAACATAGCGGGGGCCAACAATGAGCAGTTCTTC. This sequence encodes CASNIAGANNEQFF.

The chain uses TRBV10-2 and TRBJ1-6; the match to TRBD1 covers 7 bases. Germline loops: CDR1 WSHSY, CDR2 SAAADI. This CDR3 comprises 13 residues. V trimming: 7 bases; J trimming: 10 bases; junction bases outside the gene matches: 7. This chain's CDR3 is CASTGGAESPLHF. The CDR3 DNA sequence: TGCGCCAGCACAGGGGGAGCGGAATCACCCCTCCACTTT.